This TCR beta chain was identified in a study of cytomegalovirus exposure and HLA in healthy donors. Overall study results and limits: In a later analysis, specific HLA alleles were associated with about 18,000 TCR beta sequences at a 0.05 false discovery rate.

Trimming removed 3 bases at V and 0 bases at J, with 13 bases between. This CDR3 contains 15 residues. Germline CDR1 is SGHRS and CDR2 is YFSETQ. Worth noting for this clone: The antigen is undetermined.

PCR primers comprised 60 Vbeta and 13 Jbeta primers. Generated by immunoSEQ multiplex PCR, the TCRdb table keeps only in-frame clones and is missing some. The table records 130,000 or so clones, approximately 72% of them present only once. The source is a woman aged 50 to 60 in good health and CMV-seropositive. Sequencing input: PBMCs. The gene calls are TRBV5-1 and TRBJ2-7, with a possible D match to TRBD1 (6 bases). The CDR3 DNA is TGCGCCAGCAGCTGGGGACACCAGAGCTCCTACGAGCAGTACTTC. Encoded protein: CASSWGHQSSYEQYF.